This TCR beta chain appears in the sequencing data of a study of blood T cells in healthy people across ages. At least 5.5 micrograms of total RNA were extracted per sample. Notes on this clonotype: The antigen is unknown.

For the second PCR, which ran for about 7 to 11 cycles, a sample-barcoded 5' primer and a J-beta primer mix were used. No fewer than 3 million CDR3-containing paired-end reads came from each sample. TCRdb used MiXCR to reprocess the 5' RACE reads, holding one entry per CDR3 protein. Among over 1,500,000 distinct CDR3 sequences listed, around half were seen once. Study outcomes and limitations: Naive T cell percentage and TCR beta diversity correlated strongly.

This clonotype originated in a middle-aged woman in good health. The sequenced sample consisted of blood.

CDR3 loop: CASSQPDNEVPETQYF. CDR3 DNA: TGTGCCAGCAGTCAGCCCGACAATGAGGTTCCTGAGACCCAGTACTTC. The chain couples TRBV28 to TRBJ2-4, with unresolved D. With the DNA end fitting TRBJ2-5 better, the J assignment may be wrong. The CDR3 runs to 16 residues. Germline loops: CDR1 MDHEN, CDR2 SYDVKM.